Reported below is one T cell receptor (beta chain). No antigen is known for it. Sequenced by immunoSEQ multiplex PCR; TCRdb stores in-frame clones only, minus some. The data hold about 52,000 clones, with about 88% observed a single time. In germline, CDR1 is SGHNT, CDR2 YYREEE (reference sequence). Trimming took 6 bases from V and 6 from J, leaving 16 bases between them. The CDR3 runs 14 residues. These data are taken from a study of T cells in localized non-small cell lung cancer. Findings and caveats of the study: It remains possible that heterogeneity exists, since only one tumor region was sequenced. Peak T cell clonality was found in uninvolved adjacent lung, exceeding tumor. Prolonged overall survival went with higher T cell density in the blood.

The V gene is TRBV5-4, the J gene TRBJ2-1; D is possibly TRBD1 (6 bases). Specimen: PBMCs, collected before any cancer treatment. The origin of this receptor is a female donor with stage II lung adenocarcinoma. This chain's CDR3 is CASKSQGRPNEQFF. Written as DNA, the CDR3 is TGTGCCAGCAAGTCCCAGGGGCGCCCCAATGAGCAGTTCTTC.